This T cell receptor (beta chain) is drawn from a study of CD4 and CD8 cells across lung adenocarcinoma regions. Note on this clonotype: At one end the junction does not follow the germline gene, possibly because of a read error.

This CDR3 has 15 amino acids. Localized lung adenocarcinoma, a non-small cell lung cancer, affected the donors. TCRdb passed the PCR reads through MiXCR, listing each CDR3 protein once. The table shows about 8,400 distinct CDR3 sequences, with roughly 50% occurring only once. The material sequenced was CD8+ T cells from the center of a lung tumor. This receptor was identified in a female donor with lung adenocarcinoma. The CD4 and CD8 labels of this study may be unreliable. The chain is built from TRBV12-3 or TRBV12-4 and TRBJ2-3; D might be TRBD1 or TRBD2, each matching 5 bases. CDR3 sequence (DNA): TGTGCCAGCAGTCCGGGGCAGTGCGCCAAGAATACGCAGTATTTC. Residues: CASSPGQCAKNTQYF.